Shown below are 17 T cell receptor beta chains from a single sample sequenced in a study of blood T cell repertoires in COVID-19. This table comes from immunoSEQ multiplex PCR, and its TCRdb copy is limited to in-frame clones, with some not included. The data contain about 33,000 clones, about 85% of them singletons. The sample comprised peripheral blood. The receptor set was obtained from a man between 60 and 75 years old with acute or convalescent COVID-19.

V usage is TRBV5-1 and J usage is TRBJ2-5; 7 bases are shared with TRBD2. From germline, CDR1 is SGHRS and CDR2 YFSETQ. V gave up 4 bases and J gave up 7 bases; unmatched junction bases: 13. The CDR3 loop spans 15 amino acids. The CDR3 spells CASSGQGRTGGTQYF. As DNA, the CDR3 is TGCGCCAGCAGCGGACAAGGACGGACGGGGGGGACCCAGTACTTC.

The chain links TRBV19 to TRBJ2-2; D may be TRBD2 (6 bases). Germline assignment: CDR1 LNHDA and CDR2 SQIVND (reference sequence). This CDR3 is built from 14 residues. The ends were cut back, 7 bases at V and 3 bases at J, with 12 bases in the middle. CDR3 protein: CASKGIADTGELFF. The CDR3 coding sequence is TGTGCCAGTAAGGGGATAGCGGACACCGGGGAGCTGTTTTTT.

The CDR3, as DNA: TGTGCCATCAGGGGTACAGGAATAGGCGAGCAGTACTTC. Its protein product is CAIRGTGIGEQYF. The V and J genes are TRBV10-3 and TRBJ2-7, with D tentatively TRBD1 (5 bases). There are 13 residues in the CDR3. Trimming cost V 6 bases and J 6 bases, with 15 bases left between them. Germline-derived CDR1 and CDR2 are ENHRY and SYGVKD.

The chain joins TRBV28 to TRBJ2-1; TRBD1 aligns across 7 bases. Trimming cost V 6 bases and J 2 bases; bases outside gene matches: 7. The CDR3 has 15 amino acids. Germline loops: CDR1 MDHEN, CDR2 SYDVKM. The CDR3 region is CASRPGQLTYNEQFF. The CDR3 DNA follows: TGTGCCAGCAGACCGGGACAGTTAACCTACAATGAGCAGTTCTTC.

The chain has TRBV9 and TRBJ2-7, with D unclear. Germline CDR1 SGDLS, CDR2 YYNGEE. The CDR3 sequence is 15 residues long. Trimming left V 0 bases short and J 2 bases short, with 12 bases between. The CDR3 DNA sequence: TGTGCCAGCAGCGTAGCTCCATCCCCGGCCTACGAGCAGTACTTC. This codes for CASSVAPSPAYEQYF.

The CDR3 region has the DNA TGTGCCAGCAGAGCGACAGGGGGGGTCGTGGATACGCAGTATTTT. This encodes CASRATGGVVDTQYF. The J gene is TRBJ2-3, the V gene TRBV6-5, with TRBD1 matching over 9 bases. CDR1 is MNHEY and CDR2 is SVGAGI in the germline V gene. The CDR3 length is 15 residues. Unmatched junction bases numbered 10, after V lost 6 bases and J lost 6 bases.

V is TRBV5-1 and J is TRBJ1-2; D may be TRBD1 (6 bases). This CDR3 is built from 14 residues. Looked up from germline, CDR1 is SGHRS and CDR2 is YFSETQ. V gave up 3 bases and J gave up 4 bases, with 13 bases separating them. In nucleotides, the CDR3 is TGCGCCAGCAGCTGGAGCGCACAGGGCTATGGCTACACCTTC. It is translated as CASSWSAQGYGYTF.

The gene calls are TRBV9 and TRBJ2-2; a possible D gene is TRBD2 (6 bases). The germline V and J ends were trimmed by 4 bases and 1 base, with 20 bases remaining between them. The germline V gene has CDR1 SGDLS and CDR2 YYNGEE. The CDR3 consists of 18 residues. CDR3 nucleotide sequence: TGTGCCAGCAGCCCCTCCGGGGGAGGTGGTATGAACACCGGGGAGCTGTTTTTT. Translating gives CASSPSGGGGMNTGELFF. The full variable domain, rest sourced from reference TRBV9 and TRBJ2-2, is DSGVTQTPKHLITATGQRVTLRCSPRSGDLSVYWYQQSLDQGLQFLIQYYNGEERAKGNILERFSAQQFPDLHSELNLSSLELGDSALYFCASSPSGGGGMNTGELFFGEGSRLTVL.

The rearrangement links TRBV9 to TRBJ2-1; D unclear. The CDR3 is 15 residues long. Trimming shortened V by 2 bases and J by 1 base, and 10 bases separated the two germline ends. Germline V gene sequence: CDR1 SGDLS, CDR2 YYNGEE. This CDR3 reads CASSVLALSYNEQFF. For the CDR3, the DNA is TGTGCCAGCAGCGTTTTAGCCTTGTCCTACAATGAGCAGTTCTTC.

This clone was picked up one time. The V gene is TRBV11-2, the J gene TRBJ2-5, with 12 positions matching TRBD2. The CDR3 length is 15 residues. Losses at the gene ends were 5 bases for V and 0 bases for J; bases not matched to a gene: 1. CDR1 and CDR2 (germline): SGHAT, FQNNGV. CDR3 region: CASSRTSGDQETQYF. The CDR3 region has the DNA TGTGCCAGCAGCAGGACTAGCGGGGACCAAGAGACCCAGTACTTC. The full variable domain, with the rest looked up from reference TRBV11-2 and TRBJ2-5, is EAGVAQSPRYKIIEKRQSVAFWCNPISGHATLYWYQQILGQGPKLLIQFQNNGVVDDSQLPKDRFSAERLKGVDSTLKIQPAKLEDSAVYLCASSRTSGDQETQYFGPGTRLLVL.

A few counts support this clone. V and J are TRBV19 and TRBJ1-5; D is uncertain. This CDR3 comprises 13 residues. Germline CDR1 and CDR2: LNHDA and SQIVND (reference sequence). V gave up 5 bases and J gave up 7 bases, with 12 bases separating them. DNA of the CDR3: TGTGCCAGTAGTCGGCAGGTCGAGCAGCCCCAGCATTTT. Its translation: CASSRQVEQPQHF. The full variable domain, in which reference TRBV19 and TRBJ1-5 provide the parts outside the CDR3, is DGGITQSPKYLFRKEGQNVTLSCEQNLNHDAMYWYRQDPGQGLRLIYYSQIVNDFQKGDIAEGYSVSREKKESFPLTVTSAQKNPTAFYLCASSRQVEQPQHFGDGTRLSIL.

The chain carries TRBV11-3 and TRBJ2-3, with 15 bases matching TRBD2. CDR1 SGHNT and CDR2 YENEEA come from the germline V gene. Unmatched junction bases numbered 4, after V lost 5 bases and J lost 4 bases. The CDR3 loop spans 16 amino acids. This CDR3 reads CASSTRTSGRADTQYF. The CDR3 coding sequence is TGTGCCAGCAGCACCCGGACTAGCGGGAGGGCAGATACGCAGTATTTT.

This chain joins TRBV28 and TRBJ1-2; possibly TRBD1 for D (5 bases). Germline CDR1 is MDHEN and CDR2 is SYDVKM. The CDR3 has 13 amino acids. V lost 6 bases and J 5 bases, leaving 13 bases between the germline ends. The CDR3 sequence is CASSPPGTYGYTF. The CDR3 region has the DNA TGTGCCAGCAGCCCCCCCGGGACTTATGGCTACACCTTC.

The V call is TRBV19, the J call TRBJ2-1; 13 bases line up with TRBD2. The CDR3 runs to 15 residues. The junction had 4 bases not matched to a gene; V was cut back by 4 bases and J by 7 bases. Germline CDR1 and CDR2: LNHDA and SQIVND (reference sequence). DNA for the CDR3: TGTGCCAGTAGTACAGGACTAGCGGGAGCTAATGAGCAGTTCTTC. It is translated as CASSTGLAGANEQFF.

V gene TRBV19 combines with J gene TRBJ1-5, with D unresolved. Germline V gives CDR1 LNHDA, CDR2 SQIVND (reference sequence). Trimming removed 2 bases at V and 7 bases at J, with 9 bases between. The CDR3 extends over 13 amino acids. In nucleotides, the CDR3 is TGTGCCAGTAGTATAAGCGCCTACCAGCCCCAGCATTTT. This encodes CASSISAYQPQHF.

J is TRBJ2-4 and V is TRBV7-2; TRBD2 matches at 15 bases. There are 16 residues in the CDR3. Germline trimming cut 5 bases from V and 8 bases from J; bases unmatched to any gene: 7. CDR1 SGHTA and CDR2 FQGNSA come from the germline V gene. The CDR3 sequence is CASSPGTSGRRYIQYF. In nucleotides, the CDR3 is TGTGCCAGCAGCCCTGGGACTAGCGGGAGGAGGTACATTCAGTACTTC.

The CDR3 DNA reads TGTGCCAGCAGCCAATTTACCGGGACAGGTGGCACAGATACGCAGTATTTT. Amino acids: CASSQFTGTGGTDTQYF. This chain uses TRBV4-2 with TRBJ2-3; TRBD1 matches 8 bases. The CDR3 consists of 17 residues. In germline, CDR1 is LGHNA, CDR2 YNFKEQ. V shed 2 bases and J 1 base; nucleotides not matched to a gene: 8.